A selection of T cell receptor beta chains follows, all from one sample in a study of blood T cell repertoires in COVID-19. TCRdb's copy holds only in-frame clones and misses some; the assay was immunoSEQ multiplex PCR. The sample yields 150,000 to 190,000 clones, under 90% seen once. Sequencing was performed on PBMCs or T cells enriched from blood (not recorded which). The receptors shown here come from a man aged 45-65 years who had recovered from COVID-19. Each CDR3 is given without its conserved first and last residue. A D gene is named only where the DNA matches it firmly.

CDR3	length	V	D
ASSVVPGNTEAF	12	TRBV9	-
AWRPGGWYRGAPRDQPQH	18	TRBV30	TRBD1
ASSMDTSLYEQY	12	TRBV19	-
ASSHPSLAGDTQY	13	TRBV6-2/TRBV6-3	TRBD2
ASSEYENSPLH	11	TRBV6-1	-
ASTGGATDTQY	11	TRBV6-5	TRBD2
ASSLDSNQETQY	12	TRBV5-1	-
ASTPLGRDSGNTIY	14	TRBV23-1	-
ASSGTGGSEQY	11	TRBV6-6	TRBD1
ASSYSTRGNTIY	12	TRBV6-2/TRBV6-3	-
ASSEWGGDSNQPQH	14	TRBV6-1	-
ASSLVNLRGETQY	13	TRBV11-2	-
ASSQAGARTDTQY	13	TRBV4-3	-
ASNYGSTDTQY	11	TRBV9	-
ASSQGLTNEQY	11	TRBV14	-
ASSYQANYGYT	11	TRBV6-2/TRBV6-3	-
ASSDRITYEQY	11	TRBV5-6	-
ASSIDRDRMAYEQY	14	TRBV19	TRBD1
ASSGPPGISGNTIY	14	TRBV9	-
ASGAGAAYNEQF	12	TRBV27	-
ASSQGVYNEQF	11	TRBV18	-
ASSTDRSSEAF	11	TRBV5-1	TRBD1
ASSLRSDGYT	10	TRBV13	-
AWSVGIGHFGYT	12	TRBV30	-
ASSRQGAGYGYT	12	TRBV19	TRBD1
ASSQTGSSYEQY	12	TRBV10-1	TRBD1
ALIWRNEQF	9	TRBV30	-
ASSSQGFTEAF	11	TRBV9	-
ATRSRQANTEAF	12	TRBV15	-
ASSQEYGRAGNTIY	14	TRBV4-3	-
ASSQGKGYGYT	11	TRBV4-2	-
ASSAVGGTNYGYT	13	TRBV4-2	-
ASRKRGGGNTIY	12	TRBV6-5	-
ASSPDRVSADTQY	13	TRBV7-9	TRBD1
ASSFRTGVVRDTQY	14	TRBV7-9	TRBD1
ASSRGGNEKLF	11	TRBV4-2	-
ASSFTENGYT	10	TRBV5-5	-
ASSYLQGGLSPLH	13	TRBV6-2/TRBV6-3	-
ASSFPGQGYEKLF	13	TRBV6-2/TRBV6-3	TRBD1